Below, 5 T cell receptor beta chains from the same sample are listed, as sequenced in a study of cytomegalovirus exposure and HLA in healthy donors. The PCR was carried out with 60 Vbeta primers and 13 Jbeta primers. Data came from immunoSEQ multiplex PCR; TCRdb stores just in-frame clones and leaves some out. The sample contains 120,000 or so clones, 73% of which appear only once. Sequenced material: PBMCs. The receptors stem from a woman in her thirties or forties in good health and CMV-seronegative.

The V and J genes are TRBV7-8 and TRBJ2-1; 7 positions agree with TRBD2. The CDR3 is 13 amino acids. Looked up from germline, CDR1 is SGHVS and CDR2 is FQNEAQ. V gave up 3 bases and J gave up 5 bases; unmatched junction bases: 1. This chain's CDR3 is CASSFGLDNEQFF. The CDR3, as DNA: TGTGCCAGCAGCTTCGGACTAGACAATGAGCAGTTCTTC.

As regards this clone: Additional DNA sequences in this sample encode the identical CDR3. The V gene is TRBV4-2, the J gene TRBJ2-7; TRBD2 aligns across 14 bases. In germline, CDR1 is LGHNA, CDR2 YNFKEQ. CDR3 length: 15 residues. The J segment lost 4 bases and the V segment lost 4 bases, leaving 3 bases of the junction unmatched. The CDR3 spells CASSPGLAGAYEQYF. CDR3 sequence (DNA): TGTGCCAGCAGCCCGGGACTAGCGGGAGCTTACGAGCAGTACTTC.

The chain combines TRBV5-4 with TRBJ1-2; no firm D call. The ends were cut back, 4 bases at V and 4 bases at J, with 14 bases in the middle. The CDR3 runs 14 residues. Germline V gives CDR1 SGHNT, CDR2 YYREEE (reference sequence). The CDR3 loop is CASSQRPRIYGYTF. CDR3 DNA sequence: TGTGCCAGCAGCCAACGACCGCGGATCTATGGCTACACCTTC.

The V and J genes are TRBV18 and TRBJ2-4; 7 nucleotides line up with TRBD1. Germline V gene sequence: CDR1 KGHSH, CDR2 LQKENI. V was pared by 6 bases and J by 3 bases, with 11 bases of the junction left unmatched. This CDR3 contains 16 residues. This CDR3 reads CASSPTMTGNKNIQYF. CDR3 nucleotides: TGTGCCAGCTCCCCTACCATGACAGGGAACAAAAACATTCAGTACTTC.

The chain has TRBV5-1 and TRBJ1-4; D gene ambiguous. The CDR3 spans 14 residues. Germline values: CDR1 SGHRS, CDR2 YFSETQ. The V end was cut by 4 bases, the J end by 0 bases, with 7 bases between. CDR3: CASSNRATNEKLFF. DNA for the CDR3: TGCGCCAGCAGCAACCGGGCAACTAATGAAAAACTGTTTTTT.